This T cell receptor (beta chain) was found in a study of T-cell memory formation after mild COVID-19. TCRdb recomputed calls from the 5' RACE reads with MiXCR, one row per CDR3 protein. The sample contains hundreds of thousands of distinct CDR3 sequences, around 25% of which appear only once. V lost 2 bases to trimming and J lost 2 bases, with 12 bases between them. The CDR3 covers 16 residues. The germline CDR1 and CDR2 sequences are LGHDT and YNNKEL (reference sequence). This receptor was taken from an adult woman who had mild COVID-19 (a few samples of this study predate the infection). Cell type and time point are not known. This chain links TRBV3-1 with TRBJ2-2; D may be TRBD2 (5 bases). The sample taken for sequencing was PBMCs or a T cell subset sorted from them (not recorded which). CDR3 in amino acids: CASSQWASGNTGELFF. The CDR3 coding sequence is TGTGCCAGCAGCCAATGGGCGTCGGGAAACACCGGGGAGCTGTTTTTT.